This T cell receptor beta chain appears in the sequencing data of a study of shared T cell receptors in the human thymus. Measured with immunoSEQ multiplex PCR; TCRdb has only the in-frame clones, and not every one. The sample consists of about 660,000 clones, about 90% of them appearing once. These sequences were also reported in another study, on human thymus T cells. That source reports: Corrective heart surgery yielded the resections from which the thymus tissue came. Among thymic and blood repertoires, usage of V and J genes appeared biased. Reports from related research described highly overlapping thymic repertoires among unrelated individuals.

Specimen: thymocytes. The sequence derives from a boy under three years old with a congenital heart defect.

The DNA of the CDR3 is TGTGCCAGCAGCTTTACTAGCGGGAATCTCACAGATACGCAGTATTTT. Protein product: CASSFTSGNLTDTQYF. The rearrangement links TRBV7-9 to TRBJ2-3; 10 nucleotides match TRBD2. Per the germline V gene, CDR1 is SEHNR and CDR2 is FQNEAQ (reference sequence). This CDR3 is 16 amino acids long. The ends lost 3 bases at V and 2 bases at J; junction bases unmatched: 5.